Listed below are T cell receptor beta chains from one sample, sequenced in a study of cytomegalovirus exposure and HLA in healthy donors. Some clones are missing from TCRdb's copy, which holds only in-frame ones; the method was immunoSEQ multiplex PCR. The listing records 150,000 to 200,000 clones. Source material: PBMCs. Receptors were obtained from a woman younger than 30 in good health and CMV-seropositive. The CDR3 runs from the conserved cysteine through the conserved F or W. D genes are given only for firm matches.

J gene | V gene | D gene | CDR3 DNA | CDR3 protein
TRBJ2-2 | TRBV10-2 | NA | TGCGCCAGCAGTGTTAGTTTCGCGAACACCGGGGAGCTGTTTTTT | CASSVSFANTGELFF
TRBJ1-2 | TRBV2 | TRBD1 | TGTGCCAGCACCCTGGACAGGGGCAACTATGGCTACACCTTC | CASTLDRGNYGYTF
TRBJ2-5 | TRBV7-2 | TRBD2 | TGTGCCAGCAGCCCCGGACTAGCGCAAGAGACCCAGTACTTC | CASSPGLAQETQYF
TRBJ2-2 | TRBV2 | NA | TGTGCCAGCTGCATGGACATGGGGTTTGTCGGGGAGCTGTTTTTT | CASCMDMGFVGELFF
TRBJ2-5 | TRBV7-2 | NA | TGTGCCAGCAGCACCTACCGGGCGGGTAGGGAGACCCAGTACTTC | CASSTYRAGRETQYF
TRBJ1-1 | TRBV19 | NA | TGTGCCAGTACCCTAGGAGGGAAACTGAACACTGAAGCTTTCTTT | CASTLGGKLNTEAFF
TRBJ1-2 | TRBV5-1 | NA | TGCGCCAGCAGCTCGGAGGGAGGGACATCCCTCAGCTACACCTTC | CASSSEGGTSLSYTF
TRBJ2-7 | TRBV6-1 | NA | TGTGCCAGCACCCCCCTTACCGGGGCCTACGAGCAGTACTTC | CASTPLTGAYEQYF
TRBJ1-1 | TRBV18 | TRBD1 | TGTGCCAGCTCACCAGGACAGGGAAGGACTGAAGCTTTCTTT | CASSPGQGRTEAFF
TRBJ2-7 | TRBV23-1 | TRBD2 | TGCGCCAGCAGACGCCAGGCTAGCGGGAGGGCCAGTGAGAACGAGCAGTACTTC | CASRRQASGRASENEQYF
TRBJ1-4 | TRBV7-9 | TRBD1 | TGTGCCAGCAGCCCGGGAGGGACAGGGGGAATGAAGGGACTGTTTTTT | CASSPGGTGGMKGLFF
TRBJ2-1 | TRBV7-2 | TRBD1 | TGTGCCAGCAGCTCAGACAGGGGAACACACAATGAGCAGTTCTTC | CASSSDRGTHNEQFF
TRBJ2-1 | TRBV25-1 | NA | TGTGCCAGCAGTGAATGGACAGCCTACAATGAGCAGTTCTTC | CASSEWTAYNEQFF
TRBJ1-2 | TRBV5-8 | NA | TGTGCCAGCAGCTTGGTACAGCCCTCAGGAGGCTACACCTTC | CASSLVQPSGGYTF